Below are 22 T cell receptor beta chains sequenced from a single sample in a study of CD8 T cells in Susac syndrome. About 0.5 to 1 ug RNA was reverse transcribed with random hexamers. A single record per CDR3 protein comes from TCRdb applying MiXCR to the immunoSEQ multiplex PCR reads. The repertoire holds 160,000 or so distinct CDR3 sequences, with under 95% as singletons. Specimen: CD4+ T cells from PBMCs. The origin of the receptors is a human donor with Susac syndrome.

The J gene is TRBJ1-1, the V gene TRBV6-2 or TRBV6-3; no clear D. Germline CDR1 MNHEY, CDR2 SVGEGT. Trimming stripped 4 bases from V and 1 base from J, with 13 bases between. This CDR3 has 15 amino acids. CDR3 in DNA: TGTGCCAGCAGTTCTAGGCGAGACACGAACACTGAAGCTTTCTTT. As protein: CASSSRRDTNTEAFF.

The chain employs TRBV9 and TRBJ1-6; 7 bases match TRBD1. The germline gives CDR1 SGDLS, CDR2 YYNGEE. After removal of 2 bases from V and 10 bases from J, the junction contained 12 bases not matched to a gene. The CDR3 contains 16 residues. The CDR3 DNA is TGTGCCAGCAGCGTGGTCGAGGGGGCGCAAGGGTCACCCCTCCACTTT. It encodes CASSVVEGAQGSPLHF.

The rearrangement joins TRBV10-2 to TRBJ2-3, with no clear D. CDR1 is WSHSY and CDR2 is SAAADI in the germline V gene. The CDR3 contains 12 residues. Trimming removed 8 bases from V and 2 bases from J, with 8 bases in between. Here the CDR3 reads CASPTHTDTQYF. CDR3 DNA: TGCGCCAGCCCTACTCACACAGATACGCAGTATTTT.

CDR3 nucleotides: TGCGCCAGCCGCGAGGGGGACTACGAGCAGTACTTC. This encodes CASREGDYEQYF. The rearrangement joins TRBV5-1 to TRBJ2-7, with a possible D match to TRBD1 (6 bases). V was trimmed by 7 bases and J by 3 bases, leaving 11 bases between them. Germline CDR1 is SGHRS and CDR2 is YFSETQ. This CDR3 comprises 12 residues.

This chain connects TRBV5-1 to TRBJ1-1, with 8 bases matching TRBD1. With 5 bases clipped from V and 1 base from J, the junction kept 7 bases outside the gene matches. The germline V gene encodes CDR1 SGHRS and CDR2 YFSETQ. The length of the CDR3 is 15 residues. The CDR3 DNA reads TGCGCCAGCAGTTCTGAACAGGGGGGGAACACTGAAGCTTTCTTT. Its protein product is CASSSEQGGNTEAFF.

This chain links TRBV6-2 or TRBV6-3 with TRBJ1-5, with D possibly TRBD1 on 6 matching bases. Germline CDR1 reads MNHEY; CDR2 reads SVGEGT. The CDR3 runs to 15 residues. Between the trimmed V and J ends, which lost 5 bases and 3 bases, there was a span of 14 bases. Written as DNA, the CDR3 is TGTGCCAGCAGTAGGAGACAGGTACCCAATCAGCCCCAGCATTTT. Amino acids: CASSRRQVPNQPQHF.

The chain combines TRBV30 with TRBJ2-2; D uncertain. Germline loops: CDR1 GTSNPN, CDR2 SVGIG (reference sequence). Trimming took 3 bases from V and 4 from J, leaving 9 bases between them. CDR3 length equals 13 residues. CDR3 loop: CAWSESLTGELFF. The CDR3 DNA sequence: TGTGCCTGGAGCGAATCGCTCACCGGGGAGCTGTTTTTT.

This clonotype was detected only once. The chain employs TRBV9 and TRBJ2-1, with 7 bases aligning to TRBD1. Germline CDR1 SGDLS, CDR2 YYNGEE. V shed 3 bases, J shed 2 bases, and the junction held 14 bases outside the gene matches. The CDR3 is 18 amino acids. The CDR3 DNA is TGTGCCAGCAGCGGGCAAGGGGGTGGCCAGGGGGCCTACAATGAGCAGTTCTTC. Its protein is CASSGQGGGQGAYNEQFF.

The rearrangement links TRBV6-4 to TRBJ1-1; 7 bases are shared with TRBD1. Germline V gene lookup returns CDR1 MRHNA and CDR2 SNTAGT. V lost 4 bases, J lost 1 base, and 3 bases stayed unmatched. The length of the CDR3 is 14 residues. The CDR3 spells CASSARGRNTEAFF. The CDR3, as DNA: TGTGCCAGCAGTGCCAGGGGGAGGAACACTGAAGCTTTCTTT.

V and J are TRBV29-1 and TRBJ2-2, with D uncertain. CDR3 length: 12 amino acids. The germline gives CDR1 SQVTM, CDR2 ANQGSEA. Between the trimmed V and J ends, which lost 5 bases and 4 bases, there was a span of 8 bases. In DNA, the CDR3 is TGCAGCGTTCAACCGAGCACCGGGGAGCTGTTTTTT. Translated: CSVQPSTGELFF.

The chain employs TRBV3-1 and TRBJ2-5; 7 bases are shared with TRBD2. Per germline, CDR1 LGHDT and CDR2 YNNKEL (reference sequence). There are 16 residues in the CDR3. J was trimmed by 5 bases and V by 5 bases; bases with no gene match: 14. The CDR3 reads CASSRRSQGGSETQYF. Here the CDR3 DNA reads TGTGCCAGCAGCAGAAGAAGTCAAGGCGGGAGTGAGACCCAGTACTTC.

The sample holds one count of this clonotype. This sequence joins TRBV30 and TRBJ1-1; no reliable D call. The CDR3 has 11 amino acids. V lost 0 bases, J lost 8 bases, and 7 bases lay in between. Germline V gives CDR1 GTSNPN, CDR2 SVGIG (reference sequence). CDR3 in amino acids: CAWSVGLEAFF. The CDR3 bases are TGTGCCTGGAGTGTGGGGTTAGAAGCTTTCTTT.

The V and J genes are TRBV3-1 and TRBJ1-6; a possible D gene is TRBD1 (6 bases). This CDR3 is built from 16 residues. Trimming cost V 4 bases and J 7 bases, with 17 bases left between them. Germline V CDR1 and CDR2: LGHDT, YNNKEL (reference sequence). The CDR3 sequence is CASSRSTGGRNSPLHF. The CDR3 coding sequence is TGTGCCAGCAGCCGCTCGACGGGGGGCCGCAATTCACCCCTCCACTTT.

This clonotype appeared a single time. This sequence joins TRBV30 and TRBJ1-6; 7 bases line up with TRBD1. This CDR3 region has 13 residues. Germline CDR1 reads GTSNPN; CDR2 reads SVGIG (reference sequence). Germline trimming cut 2 bases from V and 10 bases from J; bases unmatched to any gene: 5. The CDR3 sequence is CAWSLGQDSPLHF. The CDR3 coding sequence is TGTGCCTGGAGTCTTGGACAGGACTCACCCCTCCACTTT.

V is TRBV29-1 and J is TRBJ2-3, with D unclear. The CDR3 has 12 residues. Germline lookup yields CDR1 SQVTM and CDR2 ANQGSEA. Trimming removed 4 bases from V and 3 bases from J, with 8 bases in between. CDR3 DNA: TGCAGCGTTGGGGAAAGAACAGATACGCAGTATTTT. Its translation: CSVGERTDTQYF.

The chain combines TRBV3-1 with TRBJ1-2; D call uncertain. V shed 3 bases and J shed 6 bases, with 20 bases lying between them. The CDR3 totals 16 residues. CDR1 and CDR2 (germline): LGHDT, YNNKEL (reference sequence). DNA of the CDR3: TGTGCCAGCAGCCACAGGTCACCCCAGTTCGGGGATGGCTACACCTTC. Translating gives CASSHRSPQFGDGYTF.

This chain connects TRBV7-2 to TRBJ1-1; D call uncertain. V dropped 8 bases and J dropped 5 bases, with 15 bases sitting between them. The CDR3 runs 13 residues. CDR1 is SGHTA, CDR2 FQGNSA, per germline. CDR3 sequence reads: CASGSDFETEAFF. CDR3 in DNA: TGTGCCAGCGGATCCGATTTCGAAACTGAAGCTTTCTTT.

The rearrangement uses TRBV3-1 and TRBJ2-1; 13 bases are a match to TRBD2. This CDR3 spans 17 amino acids. CDR1 and CDR2 (germline): LGHDT, YNNKEL (reference sequence). The V gene end was trimmed by 2 bases and the J gene end by 6 bases; junction bases not matched to a gene: 7. Written as DNA, the CDR3 is TGTGCCAGCAGCCAACGTCCGGGACTAGCGGGGCGCAATGAGCAGTTCTTC. This codes for CASSQRPGLAGRNEQFF.

The rearrangement links TRBV19 to TRBJ1-2; no clear D gene. Germline loops: CDR1 LNHDA, CDR2 SQIVND (reference sequence). V shed 3 bases and J shed 4 bases, with 9 bases lying between them. CDR3 length: 13 amino acids. The CDR3: CASSMRTGYGYTF. The CDR3 nucleotides read TGTGCCAGTAGTATGAGGACTGGCTATGGCTACACCTTC.

The V gene is TRBV2, the J gene TRBJ2-3; no clear D. The CDR3 is 15 residues long. The germline gives CDR1 SNHLY, CDR2 FYNNEI. V was cut by 6 bases and J by 2 bases, with 15 bases left in between. This CDR3 reads CASSPPRKATDTQYF. The CDR3 bases are TGTGCCAGCAGCCCCCCGAGAAAAGCCACAGATACGCAGTATTTT. The full variable domain, its missing parts supplied by reference TRBV2 and TRBJ2-3, is EPEVTQTPSHQVTQMGQEVILRCVPISNHLYFYWYRQILGQKVEFLVSFYNNEISEKSEIFDDQFSVERPDGSNFTLKIRSTKLEDSAMYFCASSPPRKATDTQYFGPGTRLTVL.

This clonotype showed up just a few times. CDR3 sequence: CASSQAQGYNEQFF. CDR3 sequence (DNA): TGCGCCAGCAGCCAGGCTCAGGGGTACAATGAGCAGTTCTTC. The chain employs TRBV4-3 and TRBJ2-1, with D possibly matching TRBD1 (6 bases). Trimming cost V 3 bases and J 4 bases, with 10 bases left between them. Germline V gene lookup returns CDR1 LGHNA and CDR2 YSLEER. The CDR3 consists of 14 residues.

J is TRBJ1-1 and V is TRBV6-5; a possible D gene is TRBD1 (6 bases). Per the germline V gene, CDR1 is MNHEY and CDR2 is SVGAGI. V lost 5 bases and J 1 base, leaving 14 bases between the germline ends. This CDR3 region has 15 residues. CDR3 sequence reads: CASSNQGLGNTEAFF. CDR3 nucleotide sequence: TGTGCCAGCAGTAACCAGGGGCTTGGGAACACTGAAGCTTTCTTT.